The clone carrying this T cell receptor beta chain has more than one count but fewer than ten. Its antigen is not identified. A much larger clone differs from this one at a single base, so this may be a read error. Germline V gene lookup returns CDR1 SGHKS and CDR2 YYEKEE (reference sequence). The CDR3 is made up of 13 amino acids. This sample was taken from a study of metastatic and nonmetastatic thyroid tumors. Study background: A comparison of repertoires was made across blood and tumor or nodule tissue from malignant and benign thyroid patients. General study findings and limits: It was reported that TCR beta diversity was significantly higher in malignant thyroid tumors than benign nodules, in blood and tumor.

With MiXCR, TCRdb called clones anew from the PCR reads. Of approximately 65,000 clones listed, approximately 4.1% are singletons. Nobody among the patients had been given any treatment before thyroid surgery. The chain employs TRBV5-5 and TRBJ2-3, with D unresolved. The TCR originated in a female donor with papillary thyroid cancer or a benign thyroid nodule (not recorded which). Some clones in this sample may be carry-over from other donors' samples. The specimen sequenced was blood. The CDR3 reads CASSPRSPDTHYF. The CDR3 nucleotides read TGTGCCAGCAGCCCGCGGAGTCCAGATACGCATTATTTT.